Presented here are 14 T cell receptor beta chains from one specimen sequenced in a study of response to subunit inactivated influenza vaccine. TCRdb redid the calling of the RT-PCR reads with MiXCR, one entry per CDR3 protein. Of roughly 500,000 distinct CDR3 sequences in the sample, around a quarter were seen once. Separately, the same data were catalogued under a study of T cells expressing NK-cell markers. That work states: TCR beta cDNA was generated via 5'RACE template switching incorporating UMIs.

The material was CD4+ T cells sorted from PBMCs, obtained about 11 days after vaccination. The source of these receptors is a man aged 45-65 years who received an inactivated influenza vaccine.

This clonotype was recorded at least ten times. The J gene is TRBJ2-5, the V gene TRBV5-1, with TRBD2 matching over 9 bases. The CDR3 totals 14 residues. Germline loops: CDR1 SGHRS, CDR2 YFSETQ. The ends lost 5 bases at V and 2 bases at J; junction bases unmatched: 4. The CDR3 bases are TGCGCCAGCAGACCCCTAGCGGGGCAAGAGACCCAGTACTTC. It encodes CASRPLAGQETQYF.

The chain couples TRBV20-1 to TRBJ2-2, with a possible D match to TRBD2 (7 bases). This CDR3 is built from 13 residues. Trimming cost V 6 bases and J 5 bases, with 13 bases left between them. Germline CDR1 DFQATT, CDR2 SNEGSKA (reference sequence). The CDR3 coding sequence is TGCAGTGCAGGGGGGGCTAGAACCGGGGAGCTGTTTTTT. This gives the protein CSAGGARTGELFF.

The gene calls are TRBV4-3 and TRBJ2-5; D perhaps matches TRBD2 (6 bases). Trimming took 0 bases from V and 5 from J, leaving 13 bases between them. In germline, CDR1 is LGHNA, CDR2 YSLEER. This CDR3 is built from 15 residues. The CDR3 spells CASSQDRTSRETQYF. In DNA form, the CDR3 reads TGCGCCAGCAGCCAAGACCGAACTAGCCGGGAGACCCAGTACTTC.

This sequence joins TRBV2 and TRBJ1-2, with D perhaps TRBD1 (5 bases). The CDR3 covers 15 residues. V gave up 8 bases and J gave up 7 bases, with 23 bases separating them. Looked up from germline, CDR1 is SNHLY and CDR2 is FYNNEI. The DNA for the CDR3 is TGTGCCAGCTACCCTGAGGAGGGGAAAGCGGGTGGCTACACCTTC. This gives the protein CASYPEEGKAGGYTF.

This chain uses TRBV11-2 with TRBJ2-1; 11 bases are shared with TRBD2. Germline values: CDR1 SGHAT, CDR2 FQNNGV. The CDR3 extends over 13 amino acids. V lost 5 bases to trimming and J lost 9 bases; unmatched junction nucleotides: 3. Here the CDR3 DNA reads TGTGCCAGCAGCGGTGGACTAGCGGGTGAGCAGTTCTTC. Its protein product is CASSGGLAGEQFF.

This chain uses TRBV5-1 with TRBJ1-4; 8 nucleotides align to TRBD1. The junction had 6 bases not matched to a gene; V was cut back by 3 bases and J by 2 bases. Germline V gene lookup returns CDR1 SGHRS and CDR2 YFSETQ. CDR3 length: 16 residues. As DNA, the CDR3 is TGCGCCAGCAGCTCCGGACAGGGCCTTACTAATGAAAAACTGTTTTTT. It is translated as CASSSGQGLTNEKLFF.

In its sample, this clonotype was seen a few times. This rearrangement joins TRBV6-2 or TRBV6-3 to TRBJ2-1; 16 bases agree with TRBD2. V lost 2 bases and J lost 3; bases outside the gene matches: 19. CDR1 and CDR2 (germline): MNHEY, SVGEGT. This CDR3 has 23 amino acids. DNA for the CDR3: TGTGCCAGCAGTTACCCGCAGGCACCGGGACTAGCGGGAGGGCCCCTAATCTACAATGAGCAGTTCTTC. This sequence encodes CASSYPQAPGLAGGPLIYNEQFF.

Written as DNA, the CDR3 is TGTGCCAGCGCTCCCGGGCTAGCGGGGCTGGGCGAGCAGTACTTC. Its protein product is CASAPGLAGLGEQYF. The chain employs TRBV12-3 or TRBV12-4 and TRBJ2-7; TRBD2 aligns across 9 bases. The length of the CDR3 is 15 residues. V was clipped by 8 bases and J by 6 bases; unmatched bases: 14.

The genes are TRBV7-2 and TRBJ2-5, with D possibly matching TRBD1 (8 bases). CDR1 is SGHTA and CDR2 is FQGNSA in the germline V gene. Trimming pared 4 bases from V and 3 bases from J, leaving 15 bases between. The CDR3 is 15 residues long. For the CDR3, the DNA is TGTGCCAGCAGCTGGGGAACAGGGGGGGAAGAGACCCAGTACTTC. Protein: CASSWGTGGEETQYF. Full variable domain (remainder filled in from reference TRBV7-2 and TRBJ2-5): GAGVSQSPSNKVTEKGKDVELRCDPISGHTALYWYRQSLGQGLEFLIYFQGNSAPDKSGLPSDRFSAERTGGSVSTLTIQRTQQEDSAVYLCASSWGTGGEETQYFGPGTRLLVL.

The genes are TRBV5-5 and TRBJ1-1, with D tentatively TRBD1 (6 bases). Germline V gene lookup returns CDR1 SGHKS and CDR2 YYEKEE (reference sequence). V was pared by 6 bases and J by 11 bases, with 20 bases between. There are 13 residues in the CDR3. Written as DNA, the CDR3 is TGTGCCAGCACCTACTTACAGGGAAGGGATGCTTTCTTT. Amino acid sequence: CASTYLQGRDAFF.

Here the CDR3 reads CASSGRGWADNEQFF. The CDR3 coding sequence is TGTGCCAGCAGCGGAAGGGGATGGGCGGACAATGAGCAGTTCTTC. The J gene is TRBJ2-1, the V gene TRBV7-2; possibly TRBD1 for D (5 bases). V dropped 5 bases and J dropped 5 bases, with 16 bases sitting between them. Per the germline V gene, CDR1 is SGHTA and CDR2 is FQGNSA. The CDR3 contains 15 residues.

This clonotype was detected only a few times. This chain links TRBV5-1 with TRBJ1-1; unclear D gene. V gave up 0 bases and J gave up 4 bases, with 10 bases separating them. From germline, CDR1 is SGHRS and CDR2 YFSETQ. This CDR3 contains 14 residues. The CDR3 sequence is CASSLVGDSTEAFF. The CDR3 DNA sequence: TGCGCCAGCAGCTTGGTGGGTGATAGCACTGAAGCTTTCTTT.

The chain joins TRBV2 to TRBJ2-1; D is unresolved. The CDR3 loop spans 14 amino acids. Germline V lookup: CDR1 SNHLY, CDR2 FYNNEI. V was shortened by 6 bases and J by 10 bases, with 19 bases between the two germline ends. CDR3 bases: TGTGCCAGCAGGGTGGATGGCCTTGGTGTCGAGCAGTTCTTC. It translates to CASRVDGLGVEQFF.

This clonotype was seen more than once but under ten times. The chain uses TRBV7-9 and TRBJ2-2; perhaps D is TRBD1 or TRBD2 (5 bases each). The germline V gene encodes CDR1 SEHNR and CDR2 FQNEAQ (reference sequence). The CDR3 totals 15 residues. The V end lost 2 bases, the J end lost 4 bases, and 11 bases lay between the germline ends. The CDR3 is CASSLSGTGTGELFF. The CDR3 bases are TGTGCCAGCAGCTTATCCGGGACCGGCACCGGGGAGCTGTTTTTT. The variable domain in full, completed from reference TRBV7-9 and TRBJ2-2, reads DTGVSQNPRHKITKRGQNVTFRCDPISEHNRLYWYRQTLGQGPEFLTYFQNEAQLEKSRLLSDRFSAERPKGSFSTLEIQRTEQGDSAMYLCASSLSGTGTGELFFGEGSRLTVL.